This T cell receptor (beta chain) is drawn from a study of molecular identifiers for immune sequencing clone quantification. Via MiXCR, TCRdb re-called the PCR reads, giving one row per CDR3 protein. The sample gives about 320,000 distinct CDR3 sequences, roughly 23% of which show up once; over 0.7% is in the top ten. This CDR3 spans 14 amino acids. V gave up 4 bases and J gave up 4 bases, with 12 bases separating them. This clonotype was counted many times. The clonotype was recovered from a human donor in good health. Some libraries in this study had Jurkat cell RNA spiked in. Sequenced: naive CD8+ T cells from blood, with Jurkat cell RNA spiked in. Indicated subset: FACS-sorted CD8+CD4-CCR7+CD45RA+ naive T cells. The chain carries TRBV12-3 or TRBV12-4 and TRBJ2-3; possibly TRBD2 for D (7 bases). CDR3 sequence reads: CASSSGGEADTQYF. DNA for the CDR3: TGTGCCAGCAGTTCGGGGGGCGAGGCAGATACGCAGTATTTT.